Below are 15 T cell receptor beta chains sequenced from a single sample in a study of blood T cell repertoires in COVID-19. Sequencing used immunoSEQ multiplex PCR; TCRdb keeps in-frame clones, though not all of them. The sample lists some 96,000 clones; roughly 84% were seen once. The sequenced material came from peripheral blood. These receptors came from a man under 40 in a cohort sampled during active COVID-19.

The chain couples TRBV5-1 to TRBJ2-5; 12 nucleotides line up with TRBD1. V was pared by 4 bases and J by 4 bases, with 5 bases of the junction left unmatched. The CDR3 spans 15 residues. Germline-derived CDR1 and CDR2 are SGHRS and YFSETQ. The DNA of the CDR3 is TGCGCCAGCAGCCCCGGGGACAGGGGGCGAGAGACCCAGTACTTC. Translating gives CASSPGDRGRETQYF.

The CDR3, as DNA: TGTGCCAGCAGTTTGTCCCGGCGACTACAAGGGCAGTTCTTC. The encoded protein is CASSLSRRLQGQFF. This chain uses TRBV28 with TRBJ2-1; D is possibly TRBD2 (5 bases). Germline V gene lookup returns CDR1 MDHEN and CDR2 SYDVKM. V lost 3 bases to trimming and J lost 12 bases, with 18 bases between them. The CDR3 is made up of 14 amino acids.

This chain connects TRBV19 to TRBJ1-2; D may be TRBD1 (5 bases). The CDR3 totals 14 residues. Germline V gene data show CDR1 as LNHDA and CDR2 as SQIVND (reference sequence). Trimming stripped 5 bases from V and 2 bases from J, with 12 bases between. CDR3 DNA sequence: TGTGCCAGTAGTGGCGCGACAGCCAACTATGGCTACACCTTC. It codes for CASSGATANYGYTF.

The chain carries TRBV6-1 and TRBJ2-3, with D tentatively TRBD1 (6 bases). In germline, CDR1 is MNHNS, CDR2 SASEGT. This CDR3 spans 15 amino acids. The ends were cut back, 2 bases at V and 2 bases at J, with 11 bases in the middle. The CDR3 loop reads CASSEPGHHTDTQYF. The CDR3 bases are TGTGCCAGCAGTGAACCGGGACACCACACAGATACGCAGTATTTT.

The count of this clone is one. The V gene is TRBV24-1, the J gene TRBJ1-1; weak D call: TRBD1 (6 bases). Looked up from germline, CDR1 is KGHDR and CDR2 is SFDVKD. V lost 5 bases and J lost 8, with 14 bases in between. The CDR3 has 13 residues. CDR3 DNA: TGTGCCACCAGTGCTAACGACAGGTACGAAGCTTTCTTT. Protein product: CATSANDRYEAFF.

The gene calls are TRBV9 and TRBJ1-4, with a tentative D call TRBD1 (6 bases). Trimming took 4 bases from V and 6 from J, leaving 19 bases between them. Germline CDR1 reads SGDLS; CDR2 reads YYNGEE. The CDR3 sequence is 16 residues long. Written as DNA, the CDR3 is TGTGCCAGCAGCCCCCTAGGGGGGGGAGTGGATGAAAAACTGTTTTTT. It codes for CASSPLGGGVDEKLFF.

This rearrangement joins TRBV9 to TRBJ2-3, with 8 bases lining up with TRBD2. Germline lookup yields CDR1 SGDLS and CDR2 YYNGEE. V trimming: 0 bases; J trimming: 4 bases; junction bases outside the gene matches: 4. This CDR3 is built from 15 residues. CDR3 loop: CASSVAGGLADTQYF. The CDR3 DNA follows: TGTGCCAGCAGCGTAGCGGGGGGGCTGGCAGATACGCAGTATTTT.

The CDR3 protein is CASSLMSPNEKLFF. The CDR3 bases are TGTGCCAGCAGTTTAATGAGTCCAAATGAAAAACTGTTTTTT. The chain couples TRBV28 to TRBJ1-4; D remains ambiguous. Deletions cut 2 bases from V and 5 bases from J, with 9 bases between. The V gene's germline CDR1 is MDHEN and CDR2 SYDVKM. The CDR3 has 14 residues. Complete variable domain (other parts from reference TRBV28 and TRBJ1-4): DVKVTQSSRYLVKRTGEKVFLECVQDMDHENMFWYRQDPGLGLRLIYFSYDVKMKEKGDIPEGYSVSREKKERFSLILESASTNQTSMYLCASSLMSPNEKLFFGSGTQLSVL.

V gene TRBV7-2 combines with J gene TRBJ1-2; D perhaps matches TRBD1 (6 bases). Germline V gene sequence: CDR1 SGHTA, CDR2 FQGNSA. The ends were cut back, 5 bases at V and 1 base at J, with 14 bases in the middle. The CDR3 runs 15 residues. CDR3 sequence (DNA): TGTGCCAGCAGCCCCGGACAGCGCCTTAACTATGGCTACACCTTC. Protein product: CASSPGQRLNYGYTF.

The V call is TRBV5-7, the J call TRBJ1-4; D unresolved. TRBV5-7 qualifies as an ORF whose function is uncertain. CDR3 size: 16 residues. The V end lost 3 bases, the J end lost 1 base, and 13 bases lay between the germline ends. In nucleotides, the CDR3 is TGTGCCAGCAGCTGGAGGGTCCTTGTAACTAATGAAAAACTGTTTTTT. Protein sequence: CASSWRVLVTNEKLFF.

The V and J genes are TRBV7-9 and TRBJ1-4; 8 nucleotides align to TRBD1. From germline, CDR1 is SEHNR and CDR2 FQNEAQ (reference sequence). V lost 1 base to trimming and J lost 7 bases; unmatched junction nucleotides: 5. The CDR3 contains 15 residues. This CDR3 is CASSLVYQGAEKLFF. The CDR3 bases are TGTGCCAGCAGCTTAGTTTACCAGGGGGCTGAAAAACTGTTTTTT. The full variable domain, its missing parts supplied by reference TRBV7-9 and TRBJ1-4, is DTGVSQNPRHKITKRGQNVTFRCDPISEHNRLYWYRQTLGQGPEFLTYFQNEAQLEKSRLLSDRFSAERPKGSFSTLEIQRTEQGDSAMYLCASSLVYQGAEKLFFGSGTQLSVL.

The V call is TRBV29-1, the J call TRBJ1-1, with a possible D match to TRBD1 (5 bases). Trimming removed 3 bases from V and 3 bases from J, with 11 bases in between. There are 13 residues in the CDR3. Per germline, CDR1 SQVTM and CDR2 ANQGSEA. The DNA for the CDR3 is TGCAGCGTTGAGGGCAGGGCTTACACTGAAGCTTTCTTT. Encoded protein: CSVEGRAYTEAFF.

CDR3 DNA sequence: TGTGCCAGCAGCGACAGGGGACCCACTGAAGCTTTCTTT. Translating gives CASSDRGPTEAFF. This chain uses TRBV6-5 with TRBJ1-1; TRBD1 matches at 8 bases. V gave up 6 bases and J gave up 4 bases; unmatched junction bases: 4. Per the germline V gene, CDR1 is MNHEY and CDR2 is SVGAGI. The CDR3 totals 13 residues.

The chain joins TRBV30 to TRBJ2-1; the D gene is possibly TRBD2 (6 bases). Trimming removed 0 bases from V and 5 bases from J, with 14 bases in between. The CDR3 is 15 residues long. CDR1 and CDR2 (germline): GTSNPN, SVGIG (reference sequence). As DNA, the CDR3 is TGTGCCTGGAGTGTCGGCGCGGGGTACAACAATGAGCAGTTCTTC. The encoded protein is CAWSVGAGYNNEQFF.

The chain uses TRBV6-5 and TRBJ2-7, with 9 bases matching TRBD1. Losses at the gene ends were 2 bases for V and 2 bases for J; bases not matched to a gene: 4. Germline CDR1 and CDR2: MNHEY and SVGAGI. CDR3 size: 15 residues. The CDR3 here is CASSYRDRATYEQYF. The CDR3 DNA follows: TGTGCCAGCAGTTACCGGGACAGGGCTACCTACGAGCAGTACTTC.